This T cell receptor (beta chain) stems from a study of blood T cell repertoires in COVID-19. Study in general: Specimens from acute and convalescent COVID-19 originated in the United States, Italy and Spain. Nucleic acid was either cDNA or gDNA, and it came from T cells, B-cell-depleted T cells, or PBMCs.

TCRdb keeps only in-frame clones here, not all; method: immunoSEQ multiplex PCR. The top ten hold about 6% of the sample, which has roughly 250,000 clones, about nine tenths seen once. Points on this clone: This sample includes further DNA sequences coding for the same CDR3.

The V and J ends lost 3 bases and 1 base respectively, with 10 bases between them. Germline loops: CDR1 LNHDA, CDR2 SQIVND (reference sequence). This CDR3 spans 16 amino acids. The age range of participants was about 18 to 95 years, with residence in some 25 US areas. The sequence was collected from a woman aged 25 to 45 with acute COVID-19. Source material: PBMCs or T cells enriched from blood (not recorded which). The V call is TRBV19, the J call TRBJ2-6; D is unclear. CDR3 protein: CASSIAGLSGANVLTF. The CDR3 nucleotides are TGTGCCAGTAGTATCGCTGGGCTGTCTGGGGCCAACGTCCTGACTTTC.